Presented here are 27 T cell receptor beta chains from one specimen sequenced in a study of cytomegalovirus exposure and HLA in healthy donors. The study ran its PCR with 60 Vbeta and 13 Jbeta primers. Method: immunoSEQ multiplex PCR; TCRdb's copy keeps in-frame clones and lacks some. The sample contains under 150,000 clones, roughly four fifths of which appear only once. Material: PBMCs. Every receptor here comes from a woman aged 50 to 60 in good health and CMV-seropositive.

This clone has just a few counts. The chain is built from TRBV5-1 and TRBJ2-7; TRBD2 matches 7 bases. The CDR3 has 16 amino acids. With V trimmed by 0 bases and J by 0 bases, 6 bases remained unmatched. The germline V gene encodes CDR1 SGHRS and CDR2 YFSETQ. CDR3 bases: TGCGCCAGCAGCTTGGAGGGACGGACTAGCTCCTACGAGCAGTACTTC. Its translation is CASSLEGRTSSYEQYF. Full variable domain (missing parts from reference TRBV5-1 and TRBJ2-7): KAGVTQTPRYLIKTRGQQVTLSCSPISGHRSVSWYQQTPGQGLQFLFEYFSETQRNKGNFPGRFSGRQFSNSRSEMNVSTLELGDSALYLCASSLEGRTSSYEQYFGPGTRLTVT.

DNA for the CDR3: TGCGCCAGCAGCCAAGATTTAGGGGACACAAACACAGATACGCAGTATTTT. Translation: CASSQDLGDTNTDTQYF. The chain uses TRBV4-3 and TRBJ2-3, with D possibly TRBD1 on 6 matching bases. This CDR3 has 17 residues. The germline CDR1 and CDR2 sequences are LGHNA and YSLEER. Trimming removed 0 bases from V and 2 bases from J, with 15 bases in between.

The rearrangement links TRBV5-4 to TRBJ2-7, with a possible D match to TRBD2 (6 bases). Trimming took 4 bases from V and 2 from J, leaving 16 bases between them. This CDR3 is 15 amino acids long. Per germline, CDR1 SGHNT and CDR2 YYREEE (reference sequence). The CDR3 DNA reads TGTGCCAGCAGCGGCGGGGCTGTGGGAACCTACGAGCAGTACTTC. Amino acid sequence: CASSGGAVGTYEQYF.

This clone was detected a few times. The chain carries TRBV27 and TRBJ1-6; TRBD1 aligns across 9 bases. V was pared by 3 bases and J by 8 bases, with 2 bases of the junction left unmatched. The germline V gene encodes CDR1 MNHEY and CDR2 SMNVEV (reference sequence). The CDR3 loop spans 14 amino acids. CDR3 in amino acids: CASSFRDRDSPLHF. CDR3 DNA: TGTGCCAGCAGTTTCCGGGACAGGGATTCACCCCTCCACTTT.

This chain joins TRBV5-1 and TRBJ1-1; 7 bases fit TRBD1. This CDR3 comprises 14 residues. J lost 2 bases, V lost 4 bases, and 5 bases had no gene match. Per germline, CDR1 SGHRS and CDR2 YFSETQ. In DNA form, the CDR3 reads TGCGCCAGCAGCCCCCTAGGGGGCAACACTGAAGCTTTCTTT. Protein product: CASSPLGGNTEAFF. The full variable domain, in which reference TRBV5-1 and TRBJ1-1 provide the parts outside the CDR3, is KAGVTQTPRYLIKTRGQQVTLSCSPISGHRSVSWYQQTPGQGLQFLFEYFSETQRNKGNFPGRFSGRQFSNSRSEMNVSTLELGDSALYLCASSPLGGNTEAFFGQGTRLTVV.

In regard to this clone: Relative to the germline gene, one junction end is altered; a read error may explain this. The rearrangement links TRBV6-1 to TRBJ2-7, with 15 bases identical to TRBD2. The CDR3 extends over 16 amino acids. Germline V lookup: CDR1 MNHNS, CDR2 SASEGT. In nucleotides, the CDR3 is TGTGCCAGCAGGGAAGGACTAGCGGGGGGGTTCTACGAGCAGTACTTC. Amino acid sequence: CASREGLAGGFYEQYF.

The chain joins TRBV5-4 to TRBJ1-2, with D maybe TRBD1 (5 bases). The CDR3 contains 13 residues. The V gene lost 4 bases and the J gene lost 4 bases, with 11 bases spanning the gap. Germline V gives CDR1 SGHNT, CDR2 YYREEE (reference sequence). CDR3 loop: CASSRTGFYGYTF. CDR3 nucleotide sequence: TGTGCCAGCAGCCGAACAGGTTTCTATGGCTACACCTTC.

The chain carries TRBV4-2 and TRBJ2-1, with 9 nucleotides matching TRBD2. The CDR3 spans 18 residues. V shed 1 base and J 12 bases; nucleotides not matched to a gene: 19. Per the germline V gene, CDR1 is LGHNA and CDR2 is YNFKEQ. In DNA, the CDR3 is TGTGCCAGCAGCCAAGTAACGCTGGGCGGGGGGGCCTCTGAAGGGCAGTTCTTC. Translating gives CASSQVTLGGGASEGQFF.

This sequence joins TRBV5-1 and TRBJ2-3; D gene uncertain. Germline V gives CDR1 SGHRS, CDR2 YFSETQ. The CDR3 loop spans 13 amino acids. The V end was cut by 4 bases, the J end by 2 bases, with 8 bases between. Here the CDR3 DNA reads TGCGCCAGCAGCCCATCTAACACAGATACGCAGTATTTT. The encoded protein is CASSPSNTDTQYF.

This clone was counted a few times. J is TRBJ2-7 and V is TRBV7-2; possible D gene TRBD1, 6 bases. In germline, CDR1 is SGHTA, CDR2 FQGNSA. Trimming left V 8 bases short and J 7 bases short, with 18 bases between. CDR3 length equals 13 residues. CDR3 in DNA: TGTGCCAGCGGCACAGGGCCACTCGGGGAGCAGTACTTC. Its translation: CASGTGPLGEQYF.

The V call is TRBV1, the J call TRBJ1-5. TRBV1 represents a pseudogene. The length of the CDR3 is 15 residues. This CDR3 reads CTSSPVGGPGQPQHF. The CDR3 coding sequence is TGCACCAGCAGCCCGGTCGGGGGGCCGGGGCAGCCCCAGCATTTT.

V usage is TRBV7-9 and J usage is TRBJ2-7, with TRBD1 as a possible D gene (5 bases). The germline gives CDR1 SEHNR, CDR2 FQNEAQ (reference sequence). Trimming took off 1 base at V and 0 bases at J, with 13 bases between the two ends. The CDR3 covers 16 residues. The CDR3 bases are TGTGCCAGCAGCTTAGGGACGACAGATAGCTCCTACGAGCAGTACTTC. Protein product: CASSLGTTDSSYEQYF.

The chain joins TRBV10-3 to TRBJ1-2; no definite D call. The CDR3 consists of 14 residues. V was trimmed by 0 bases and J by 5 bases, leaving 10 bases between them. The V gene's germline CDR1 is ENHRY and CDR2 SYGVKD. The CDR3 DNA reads TGTGCCATCAGTGAGTCGATGGCAGCGTATGGCTACACCTTC. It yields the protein CAISESMAAYGYTF.

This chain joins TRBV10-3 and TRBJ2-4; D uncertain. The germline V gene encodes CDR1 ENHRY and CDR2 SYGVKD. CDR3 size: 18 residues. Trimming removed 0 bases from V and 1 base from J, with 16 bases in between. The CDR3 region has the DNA TGTGCCATCAGTGAGTCCCCCGCCTCGACTGGGGCCAAAAACATTCAGTACTTC. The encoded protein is CAISESPASTGAKNIQYF.

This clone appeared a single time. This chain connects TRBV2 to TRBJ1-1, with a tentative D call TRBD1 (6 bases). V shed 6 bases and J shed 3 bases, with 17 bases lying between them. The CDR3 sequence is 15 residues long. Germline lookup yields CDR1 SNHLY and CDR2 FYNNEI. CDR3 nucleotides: TGTGCCAGCAGCGCCCGCGGGGGGCAAGACACTGAAGCTTTCTTT. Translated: CASSARGGQDTEAFF.

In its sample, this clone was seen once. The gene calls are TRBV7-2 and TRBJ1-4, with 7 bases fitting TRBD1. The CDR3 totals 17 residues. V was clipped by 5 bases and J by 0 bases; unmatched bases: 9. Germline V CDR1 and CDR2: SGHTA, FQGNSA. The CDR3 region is CASSPDRVVSTNEKLFF. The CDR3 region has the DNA TGTGCCAGCAGCCCTGACAGGGTGGTGTCAACTAATGAAAAACTGTTTTTT.

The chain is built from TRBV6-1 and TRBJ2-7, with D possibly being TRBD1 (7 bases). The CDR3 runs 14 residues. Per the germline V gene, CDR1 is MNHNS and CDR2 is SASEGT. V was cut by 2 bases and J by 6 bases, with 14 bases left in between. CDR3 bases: TGTGCCAGCAGTGAATGGAACAGGGGAGGCGAGCAGTACTTC. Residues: CASSEWNRGGEQYF.

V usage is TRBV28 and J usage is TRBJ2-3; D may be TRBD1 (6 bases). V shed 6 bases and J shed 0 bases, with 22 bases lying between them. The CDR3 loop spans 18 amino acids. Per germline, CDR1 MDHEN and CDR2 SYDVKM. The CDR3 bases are TGTGCCAGCAGCTCGGCCCTTATAGCAGGGGTGAGCACAGATACGCAGTATTTT. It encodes CASSSALIAGVSTDTQYF.

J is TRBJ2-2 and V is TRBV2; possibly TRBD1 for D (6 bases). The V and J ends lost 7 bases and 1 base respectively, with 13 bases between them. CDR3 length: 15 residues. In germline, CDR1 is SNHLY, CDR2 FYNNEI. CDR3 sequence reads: CASKRTALNTGELFF. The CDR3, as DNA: TGTGCCAGCAAGCGGACAGCGCTGAACACCGGGGAGCTGTTTTTT.

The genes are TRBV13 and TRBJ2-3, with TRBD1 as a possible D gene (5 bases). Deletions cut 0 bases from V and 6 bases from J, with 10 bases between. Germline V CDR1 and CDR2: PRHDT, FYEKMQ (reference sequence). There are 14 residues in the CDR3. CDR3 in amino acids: CASSLGQGWDTQYF. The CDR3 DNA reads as TGTGCCAGCAGCTTAGGTCAGGGCTGGGATACGCAGTATTTT.

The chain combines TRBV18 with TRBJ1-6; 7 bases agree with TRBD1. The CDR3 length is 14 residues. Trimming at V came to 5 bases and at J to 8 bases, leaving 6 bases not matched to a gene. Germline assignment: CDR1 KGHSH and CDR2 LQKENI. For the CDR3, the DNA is TGTGCCAGCTCAGGGACAGATTTTGATTCACCCCTCCACTTT. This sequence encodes CASSGTDFDSPLHF.

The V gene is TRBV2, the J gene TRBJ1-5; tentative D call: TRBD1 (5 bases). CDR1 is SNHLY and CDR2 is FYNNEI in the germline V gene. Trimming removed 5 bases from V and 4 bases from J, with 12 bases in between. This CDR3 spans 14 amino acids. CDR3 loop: CASSPGGGNQPQHF. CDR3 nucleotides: TGTGCCAGCAGTCCCGGGGGTGGAAATCAGCCCCAGCATTTT.

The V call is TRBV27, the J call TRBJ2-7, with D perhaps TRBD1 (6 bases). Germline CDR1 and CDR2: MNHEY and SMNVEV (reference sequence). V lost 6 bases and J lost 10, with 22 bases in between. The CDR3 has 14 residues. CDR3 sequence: CASRVPGTPALQYF. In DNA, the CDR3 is TGTGCCAGCAGAGTCCCCGGGACACCTGCTCTACAGTACTTC.

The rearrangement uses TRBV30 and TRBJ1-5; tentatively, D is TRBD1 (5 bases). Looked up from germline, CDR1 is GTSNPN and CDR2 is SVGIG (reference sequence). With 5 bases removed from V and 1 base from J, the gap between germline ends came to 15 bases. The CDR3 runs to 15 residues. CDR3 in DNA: TGTGCCTGGGGGGGTCCCCGGGGGAGCAATCAGCCCCAGCATTTT. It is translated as CAWGGPRGSNQPQHF.

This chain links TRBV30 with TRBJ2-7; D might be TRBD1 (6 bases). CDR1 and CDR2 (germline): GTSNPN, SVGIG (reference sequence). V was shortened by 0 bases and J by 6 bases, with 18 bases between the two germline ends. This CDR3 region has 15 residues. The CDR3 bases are TGTGCCTGGAGTGTACAGGGTAGAACTTTCGGCGAGCAGTACTTC. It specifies CAWSVQGRTFGEQYF.

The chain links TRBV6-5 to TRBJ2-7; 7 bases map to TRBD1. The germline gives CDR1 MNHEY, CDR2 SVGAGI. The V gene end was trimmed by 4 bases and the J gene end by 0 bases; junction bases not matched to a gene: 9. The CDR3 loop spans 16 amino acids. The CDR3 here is CASSSRPGTASYEQYF. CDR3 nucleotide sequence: TGTGCCAGCAGTTCCCGCCCCGGGACAGCCTCCTACGAGCAGTACTTC.

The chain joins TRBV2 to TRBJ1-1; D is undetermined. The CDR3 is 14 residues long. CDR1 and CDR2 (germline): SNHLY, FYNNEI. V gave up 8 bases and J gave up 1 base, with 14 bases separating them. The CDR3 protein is CASGPTRGNTEAFF. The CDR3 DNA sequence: TGTGCCAGCGGACCGACTCGGGGGAACACTGAAGCTTTCTTT.